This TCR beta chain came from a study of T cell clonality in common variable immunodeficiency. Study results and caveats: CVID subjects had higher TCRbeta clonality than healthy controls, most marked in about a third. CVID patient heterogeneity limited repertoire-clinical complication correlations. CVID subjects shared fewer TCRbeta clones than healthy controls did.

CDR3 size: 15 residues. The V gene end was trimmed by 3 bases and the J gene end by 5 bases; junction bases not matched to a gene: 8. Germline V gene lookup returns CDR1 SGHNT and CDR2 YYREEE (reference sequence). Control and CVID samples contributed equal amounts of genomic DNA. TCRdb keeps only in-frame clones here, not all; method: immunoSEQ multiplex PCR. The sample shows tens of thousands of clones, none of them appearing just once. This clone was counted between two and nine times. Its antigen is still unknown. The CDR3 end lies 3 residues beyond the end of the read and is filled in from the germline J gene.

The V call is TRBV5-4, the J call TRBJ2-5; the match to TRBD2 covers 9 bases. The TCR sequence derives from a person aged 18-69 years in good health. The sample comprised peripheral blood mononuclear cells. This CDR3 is CASSSKGAGGETQYF. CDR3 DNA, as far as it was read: TGTGCCAGCAGCTCAAAGGGGGCGGGGGGGGAGACC.